A single sample is the source of the 26 T cell receptor beta chains below, sequenced in a study of cytomegalovirus exposure and HLA in healthy donors. The PCR employed 60 Vbeta primers together with 13 Jbeta primers. Data came from immunoSEQ multiplex PCR; TCRdb stores just in-frame clones and leaves some out. The sample's table shows 110,000 to 150,000 clones. The sample taken for sequencing was PBMCs. Receptors were obtained from a male donor in good health and CMV-seronegative.

The chain carries TRBV6-5 and TRBJ1-6, with TRBD1 matching over 7 bases. The germline V gene encodes CDR1 MNHEY and CDR2 SVGAGI. The CDR3 is made up of 14 amino acids. Losses at the gene ends were 6 bases for V and 7 bases for J; bases not matched to a gene: 6. The CDR3 is CASSQDRRNSPLHF. CDR3 nucleotides: TGTGCCAGCAGCCAGGACAGGAGGAATTCACCCCTCCACTTT.

The chain joins TRBV4-1 to TRBJ1-6; a possible D gene is TRBD1 (5 bases). Germline values: CDR1 MGHRA, CDR2 YSYEKL. The V gene lost 0 bases and the J gene lost 5 bases, with 11 bases spanning the gap. CDR3 length: 16 amino acids. CDR3 region: CASSQDLGRDNSPLHF. Here the CDR3 DNA reads TGCGCCAGCAGCCAAGATTTGGGCAGGGATAATTCACCCCTCCACTTT.

The rearrangement uses TRBV2 and TRBJ1-1, with 8 bases matching TRBD1. The CDR3 extends over 15 amino acids. The V segment lost 1 base and the J segment 6 bases; nucleotides outside the gene matches: 7. CDR1 and CDR2 (germline): SNHLY, FYNNEI. The CDR3 bases are TGTGCCAGCAGTGAAGGGGCAGGGGGCTTGTCTGAAGCTTTCTTT. Its protein is CASSEGAGGLSEAFF.

The chain is built from TRBV19 and TRBJ2-5; maybe TRBD2 (6 bases). In germline, CDR1 is LNHDA, CDR2 SQIVND (reference sequence). The V gene lost 0 bases and the J gene lost 4 bases, with 12 bases spanning the gap. This CDR3 region has 15 residues. This CDR3 is CASSIDRRGGETQYF. The CDR3 region has the DNA TGTGCCAGTAGTATAGATAGAAGGGGAGGAGAGACCCAGTACTTC.

The V call is TRBV2, the J call TRBJ2-2, with TRBD1 as a possible D gene (6 bases). Germline V CDR1 and CDR2: SNHLY, FYNNEI. This CDR3 contains 16 residues. Trimming left V 7 bases short and J 0 bases short, with 15 bases between. CDR3 DNA sequence: TGTGCCAGCATGCTAGGGACAAGCGCGAACACCGGGGAGCTGTTTTTT. It yields the protein CASMLGTSANTGELFF.

The chain carries TRBV7-9 and TRBJ1-1; TRBD1 matches 7 bases. Germline CDR1 is SEHNR and CDR2 is FQNEAQ (reference sequence). Trimming took 3 bases from V and 1 from J; bases not matched to a gene: 2. The CDR3 runs to 14 residues. CDR3 DNA sequence: TGTGCCAGCAGCTTGGGACAGCGGAACACTGAAGCTTTCTTT. This gives the protein CASSLGQRNTEAFF.

Written as DNA, the CDR3 is TGTGCCAGCAGCTACGGGACTGGAAACACCATATATTTT. Translating it yields CASSYGTGNTIYF. This chain joins TRBV28 and TRBJ1-3; the D is unclear. The length of the CDR3 is 13 residues. Trimming removed 6 bases from V and 2 bases from J, with 8 bases in between. The germline V gene encodes CDR1 MDHEN and CDR2 SYDVKM. Full variable domain (outside the CDR3, taken from reference TRBV28 and TRBJ1-3): DVKVTQSSRYLVKRTGEKVFLECVQDMDHENMFWYRQDPGLGLRLIYFSYDVKMKEKGDIPEGYSVSREKKERFSLILESASTNQTSMYLCASSYGTGNTIYFGEGSWLTVV.

The CDR3 protein is CASSLAGAAGAFF. CDR3 nucleotide sequence: TGCGCCAGCAGCTTGGCAGGTGCGGCGGGGGCTTTCTTT. This rearrangement joins TRBV5-1 to TRBJ1-1; the D is unclear. V shed 0 bases and J shed 11 bases, with 14 bases lying between them. The CDR3 contains 13 residues. CDR1 SGHRS and CDR2 YFSETQ come from the germline V gene.

This rearrangement joins TRBV4-3 to TRBJ1-1; D remains unclear. Germline-derived CDR1 and CDR2 are LGHNA and YSLEER. V was shortened by 2 bases and J by 5 bases, with 9 bases between the two germline ends. There are 13 residues in the CDR3. CDR3 bases: TGCGCCAGCAGCCAAAGACTAGGGACTGAAGCTTTCTTT. Translating gives CASSQRLGTEAFF.

The chain combines TRBV27 with TRBJ2-2; D is unclear. Between the trimmed V and J ends, which lost 6 bases and 0 bases, there was a span of 5 bases. CDR1 and CDR2 (germline): MNHEY, SMNVEV (reference sequence). The CDR3 extends over 13 amino acids. The CDR3 spells CASRSSNTGELFF. The DNA of the CDR3 is TGTGCCAGCAGGAGCTCGAACACCGGGGAGCTGTTTTTT.

J is TRBJ2-2 and V is TRBV19, with D maybe TRBD2 (5 bases). Germline loops: CDR1 LNHDA, CDR2 SQIVND (reference sequence). V lost 2 bases, J lost 7 bases, and 8 bases lay in between. The CDR3 is made up of 13 amino acids. The CDR3 nucleotides read TGTGCCAGTAGTATAACGGAGGTCGGGGAGCTGTTTTTT. It is translated as CASSITEVGELFF. The whole variable domain, remainder taken from reference TRBV19 and TRBJ2-2, is DGGITQSPKYLFRKEGQNVTLSCEQNLNHDAMYWYRQDPGQGLRLIYYSQIVNDFQKGDIAEGYSVSREKKESFPLTVTSAQKNPTAFYLCASSITEVGELFFGEGSRLTVL.

The J gene is TRBJ2-1, the V gene TRBV18; no firm D call. The V end was cut by 1 base, the J end by 1 base, with 8 bases between. Germline CDR1 is KGHSH and CDR2 is LQKENI. The CDR3 spans 15 residues. CDR3 residues: CASSPLRNSYNEQFF. CDR3 bases: TGTGCCAGCTCACCACTGCGAAATTCCTACAATGAGCAGTTCTTC. The full variable domain, completed using reference TRBV18 and TRBJ2-1, is NAGVMQNPRHLVRRRGQEARLRCSPMKGHSHVYWYRQLPEEGLKFMVYLQKENIIDESGMPKERFSAEFPKEGPSILRIQQVVRGDSAAYFCASSPLRNSYNEQFFGPGTRLTVL.

The chain joins TRBV27 to TRBJ2-1; TRBD1 aligns across 11 bases. This CDR3 region has 15 residues. V lost 6 bases to trimming and J lost 7 bases; unmatched junction nucleotides: 8. CDR1 and CDR2 (germline): MNHEY, SMNVEV (reference sequence). The CDR3 loop reads CASSYRDRGVNEQFF. In DNA form, the CDR3 reads TGTGCCAGCAGCTACCGGGACAGGGGGGTGAATGAGCAGTTCTTC.

The CDR3, as DNA: TGTGCCAGCAAAGCCGTAACGGACAGGGGCTACGAGCAGTACTTC. It specifies CASKAVTDRGYEQYF. The J gene is TRBJ2-7, the V gene TRBV28, with TRBD1 matching 9 bases. Germline V gene sequence: CDR1 MDHEN, CDR2 SYDVKM. This CDR3 has 15 residues. V was clipped by 7 bases and J by 3 bases; unmatched bases: 10. Together with reference TRBV28 and TRBJ2-7, the CDR3 gives the full variable domain: DVKVTQSSRYLVKRTGEKVFLECVQDMDHENMFWYRQDPGLGLRLIYFSYDVKMKEKGDIPEGYSVSREKKERFSLILESASTNQTSMYLCASKAVTDRGYEQYFGPGTRLTVT.

The V and J genes are TRBV6-1 and TRBJ1-5; TRBD1 matches 7 bases. The CDR3 runs 16 residues. J was trimmed by 1 base and V by 1 base; bases with no gene match: 4. Germline CDR1 and CDR2: MNHNS and SASEGT. CDR3 DNA: TGTGCCAGCAGTGAAGTCGGGACAGTAAGCAATCAGCCCCAGCATTTT. This encodes CASSEVGTVSNQPQHF.

This chain joins TRBV6-1 and TRBJ2-3, with 7 bases aligning to TRBD2. From germline, CDR1 is MNHNS and CDR2 SASEGT. CDR3 size: 13 residues. V lost 5 bases and J lost 5; bases outside the gene matches: 4. The CDR3 coding sequence is TGTGCCAGCAGTCGCGGGGGTGAAGATACGCAGTATTTT. Its protein is CASSRGGEDTQYF.

This rearrangement joins TRBV6-5 to TRBJ2-7; D is possibly TRBD2 (6 bases). The ends were cut back, 2 bases at V and 5 bases at J, with 16 bases in the middle. The CDR3 consists of 15 residues. CDR1 is MNHEY and CDR2 is SVGAGI in the germline V gene. DNA of the CDR3: TGTGCCAGCAGTTACCTGCTCCAGGGAGGCCACGAGCAGTACTTC. It specifies CASSYLLQGGHEQYF.

CDR3 nucleotides: TGTGCCAGTAGTATAAGGGGAACGGGTGAAAAACTGTTTTTT. It encodes CASSIRGTGEKLFF. The chain links TRBV19 to TRBJ1-4, with a weak D call TRBD1 (5 bases). CDR1 is LNHDA, CDR2 SQIVND, per germline (reference sequence). This CDR3 is 14 amino acids long. V was cut by 2 bases and J by 7 bases, with 11 bases left in between. Filled out from reference TRBV19 and TRBJ1-4, the complete variable domain reads DGGITQSPKYLFRKEGQNVTLSCEQNLNHDAMYWYRQDPGQGLRLIYYSQIVNDFQKGDIAEGYSVSREKKESFPLTVTSAQKNPTAFYLCASSIRGTGEKLFFGSGTQLSVL.

The CDR3 region is CASSLETSGYNEQFF. The DNA for the CDR3 is TGCGCCAGCAGCTTGGAAACTAGCGGATACAATGAGCAGTTCTTC. V usage is TRBV5-1 and J usage is TRBJ2-1, with TRBD2 matching over 8 bases. Germline V gives CDR1 SGHRS, CDR2 YFSETQ. The junction had 3 bases not matched to a gene; V was cut back by 0 bases and J by 4 bases. This CDR3 comprises 15 residues.

The V gene is TRBV5-1, the J gene TRBJ2-2; weak D call: TRBD2 (5 bases). The V end lost 0 bases, the J end lost 3 bases, and 9 bases lay between the germline ends. CDR1 is SGHRS, CDR2 YFSETQ, per germline. This CDR3 is 15 amino acids long. DNA for the CDR3: TGCGCCAGCAGCTTGGCCCTGGGAGACACCGGGGAGCTGTTTTTT. It is translated as CASSLALGDTGELFF.

V and J are TRBV5-8 and TRBJ2-2, with 16 bases lining up with TRBD2. The CDR3 covers 16 residues. Per germline, CDR1 SGHTS and CDR2 YDEGEE. V was pared by 3 bases and J by 6 bases, with 2 bases of the junction left unmatched. In nucleotides, the CDR3 is TGTGCCAGCAGCTCGGGACTAGCGGGAGGGCCCGGGGAGCTGTTTTTT. Protein: CASSSGLAGGPGELFF.

The chain is built from TRBV6-1 and TRBJ2-2; D gene uncertain. V was clipped by 5 bases and J by 3 bases, with 7 bases between them. Germline V gene sequence: CDR1 MNHNS, CDR2 SASEGT. The CDR3 is 13 residues long. The CDR3 nucleotides read TGTGCCAGCAGTATCCGGGACACCGGGGAGCTGTTTTTT. This sequence encodes CASSIRDTGELFF.

This rearrangement joins TRBV5-1 to TRBJ2-7; no clear D gene. The germline V gene has CDR1 SGHRS and CDR2 YFSETQ. V dropped 4 bases and J dropped 0 bases, with 5 bases sitting between them. CDR3 length: 12 residues. This chain's CDR3 is CASSLSSYEQYF. CDR3 bases: TGCGCCAGCAGCCTCAGCTCCTACGAGCAGTACTTC.

V is TRBV18 and J is TRBJ1-5, with a tentative D call TRBD1 (5 bases). Germline CDR1 and CDR2: KGHSH and LQKENI. V was pared by 5 bases and J by 5 bases, with 16 bases between. The CDR3 has 15 amino acids. The CDR3 reads CASSKLSGMDQPQHF. CDR3 sequence (DNA): TGTGCCAGCTCAAAGTTATCAGGGATGGATCAGCCCCAGCATTTT.

The rearrangement uses TRBV5-1 and TRBJ2-5, with D possibly being TRBD2 (6 bases). The DNA end is more similar to TRBJ2-7, so the J call may be wrong. Germline loops: CDR1 SGHRS, CDR2 YFSETQ. The CDR3 has 15 amino acids. CDR3 sequence: CASSLDRTGTYEQYF. The CDR3 bases are TGCGCCAGCAGCTTGGACAGGACGGGGACTTACGAGCAGTACTTC.

The chain joins TRBV5-4 to TRBJ1-1, with 9 bases aligning to TRBD1. This CDR3 has 15 amino acids. V dropped 4 bases and J dropped 6; count of bases not matched to a gene: 10. CDR1 is SGHNT and CDR2 is YYREEE in the germline V gene (reference sequence). The CDR3 coding sequence is TGTGCCAGCAGCATCACACAGGGGGCGAAGTCTGAAGCTTTCTTT. Encoded protein: CASSITQGAKSEAFF.